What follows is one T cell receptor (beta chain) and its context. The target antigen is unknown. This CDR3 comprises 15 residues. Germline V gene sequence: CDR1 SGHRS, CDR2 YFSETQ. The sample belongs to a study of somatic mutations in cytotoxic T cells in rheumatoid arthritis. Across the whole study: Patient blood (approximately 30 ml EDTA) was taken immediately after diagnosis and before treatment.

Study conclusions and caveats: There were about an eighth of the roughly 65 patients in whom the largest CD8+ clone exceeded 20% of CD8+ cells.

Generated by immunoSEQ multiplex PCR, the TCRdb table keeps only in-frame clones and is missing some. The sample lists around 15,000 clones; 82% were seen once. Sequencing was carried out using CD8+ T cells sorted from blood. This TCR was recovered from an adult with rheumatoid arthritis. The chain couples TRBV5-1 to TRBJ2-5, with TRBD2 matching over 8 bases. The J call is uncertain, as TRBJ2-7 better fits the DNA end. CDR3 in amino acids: CASSLETGGPYEQYF. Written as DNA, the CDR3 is TGCGCCAGCAGCCTCGAGACGGGAGGGCCCTACGAGCAGTACTTC.